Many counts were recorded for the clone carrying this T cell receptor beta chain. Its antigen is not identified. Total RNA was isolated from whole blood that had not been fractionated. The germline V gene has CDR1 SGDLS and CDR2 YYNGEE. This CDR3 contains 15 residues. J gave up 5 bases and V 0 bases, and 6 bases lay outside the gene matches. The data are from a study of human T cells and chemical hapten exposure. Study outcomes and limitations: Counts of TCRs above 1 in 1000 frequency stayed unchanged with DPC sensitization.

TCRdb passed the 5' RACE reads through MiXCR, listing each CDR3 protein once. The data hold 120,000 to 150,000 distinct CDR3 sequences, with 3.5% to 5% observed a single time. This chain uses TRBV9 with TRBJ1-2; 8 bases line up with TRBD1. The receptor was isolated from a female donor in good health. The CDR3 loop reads CASSVDAGGGYGYTF. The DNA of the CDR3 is TGTGCCAGCAGCGTAGACGCAGGGGGCGGTTATGGCTACACCTTC.